The rows below give T cell receptor beta chains drawn from one sample of a study of shared clonotypes between healthy human individuals. The assay was immunoSEQ multiplex PCR, and TCRdb's table has in-frame clones only and misses some. This table has over a million clones, about 77% appearing once. The sequencing input was memory CD4+ T cells sorted from blood. The source is a man between 18 and 29 years old in good health. Both conserved end residues are part of each CDR3. A D gene is named only where the DNA matches it firmly. For some rows the clone size is stated as once, few or many, or as a class when expanded; others skip it.

>-|-|TRBV5-4|TRBJ2-7
CASSLEGGRNYEQYF
TGTGCCAGCAGCTTGGAAGGGGGGCGCAACTACGAGCAGTACTTC
>-|TRBD2|TRBV7-7|TRBJ2-3
CASSLVAGEYGTQYF
TGTGCTAGCAGCTTAGTAGCGGGGGAGTACGGGACGCAGTATTTT
>-|-|TRBV5-1|TRBJ1-3
CASSAQGSGNTIYF
TGCGCCAGCAGCGCACAGGGATCTGGAAACACCATATATTTT
>-|-|TRBV29-1|TRBJ2-1
CSVHLGSYNEQFF
TGCAGCGTTCACCTTGGCTCCTACAATGAGCAGTTCTTC
>once|-|TRBV5-1|TRBJ2-1
CASSGGTYNEQFF
TGCGCCAGCAGCGGCGGGACTTACAATGAGCAGTTCTTC
>-|-|TRBV6-1|TRBJ1-1
CASSEFPGVITEAFF
TGTGCCAGCAGTGAATTCCCCGGGGTGATCACTGAAGCTTTCTTT
>-|-|TRBV5-6|TRBJ2-5
CASSFRGAPQETQYF
TGTGCCAGCAGCTTCCGGGGGGCCCCCCAAGAGACCCAGTACTTC
>-|-|TRBV6-6|TRBJ2-1
CASRPSGKGDNEQFF
TGTGCCAGCAGACCGAGCGGTAAAGGGGACAATGAGCAGTTCTTC
>-|-|TRBV10-3|TRBJ2-3
CAISDRGTSTDTQYF
TGTGCCATCAGCGACCGGGGCACTAGCACAGATACGCAGTATTTT
>-|TRBD1|TRBV5-8|TRBJ2-1
CASSLPGQGRDEQFF
TGTGCCAGCAGCTTGCCCGGACAGGGTAGGGATGAGCAGTTCTTC
>-|-|TRBV27|TRBJ2-5
CASSLYGDSRETQYF
TGTGCCAGCAGTTTATACGGCGACTCAAGAGAGACCCAGTACTTC
>-|-|TRBV7-8|TRBJ1-5
CASSVGTPSNQPQHF
TGTGCCAGCAGCGTAGGGACACCTAGCAATCAGCCCCAGCATTTT
>-|-|TRBV7-2|TRBJ2-7
CASSLARGGPYEQYF
TGTGCCAGCAGCTTAGCAAGGGGGGGACCCTACGAGCAGTACTTC
>-|TRBD1|TRBV2|TRBJ2-2
CASSVQGAPAGELFF
TGTGCCAGCAGTGTTCAGGGGGCCCCCGCCGGGGAGCTGTTTTTT
>-|-|TRBV5-1|TRBJ2-5
CASSLGTSKETQYF
TGCGCCAGCAGCTTGGGGACCTCCAAAGAGACCCAGTACTTC
>-|-|TRBV9|TRBJ2-5
CASSEVEGNLLETQYF
TGTGCCAGCAGCGAGGTGGAGGGCAACCTTCTGGAGACCCAGTACTTC
>few|TRBD1|TRBV30|TRBJ2-1
CAWSRDRLNEQFF
TGTGCCTGGAGTCGGGACAGGTTAAATGAGCAGTTCTTC